Below, one T cell receptor beta chain is given with its context. Its antigen is not known. This entry belongs to a study of T cell repertoires in cytomegalovirus infection. TCRdb itself ran the reads through MiXCR, one entry per CDR3 protein. The sample carries under 300,000 distinct CDR3 sequences, roughly a fifth recorded once. The length of the CDR3 is 13 residues. Germline V gene lookup returns CDR1 MNHEY and CDR2 SVGEGT. V lost 8 bases, J lost 3 bases, and 11 bases lay in between. The TCR was taken from a human donor in good health (CMV status not recorded). Some clones in this sample may be carry-over from other donors' samples. The sequencing used cultured PBMCs, collected from culture after CMV antigen stimulation. V gene TRBV6-2 or TRBV6-3 combines with J gene TRBJ1-5; D not resolved. The DNA of the CDR3 is TGTGCCAGCGGAGATCAGCACAATCAGCCCCAGCATTTT. It specifies CASGDQHNQPQHF.